A single TCR beta chain is shown here with its context. Its target is unknown. The V gene's germline CDR1 is MNHEY and CDR2 SVGAGI. V was clipped by 8 bases and J by 0 bases, with 9 bases between them. CDR3 length equals 13 residues. Produced via immunoSEQ multiplex PCR; TCRdb's table is partial and in-frame only. The top ten clones hold around 8.2% of a sample with about 22,000 clones, roughly 90% of them seen once. Sampled 1 year posttransplant, controls received myeloablative marrow transplants, methotrexate and a calcineurin inhibitor. This entry belongs to a study of T cells after posttransplantation cyclophosphamide. Broader study findings: Later post-transplant blood repertoires were often dominated by donor CD8+ memory clones. Recipient CMV seropositivity and CMV reactivation strongly tracked TRB clonality. Tissue-infiltrating T cells from skin or gut overlapped little with blood T cells.

The V call is TRBV6-5, the J call TRBJ2-3; maybe TRBD2 (6 bases). This TCR was sampled from a female patient aged 50-59 years who received an allogeneic stem cell transplant from an unrelated donor, was CMV-positive, and had chronic GVHD only. Some T cells may be transferred from the graft donor. The sample here was PBMCs, taken after an allogeneic stem cell transplant with a calcineurin inhibitor and methotrexate. The CDR3 is CASRGTSTDTQYF. The DNA of the CDR3 is TGTGCCAGCCGGGGGACTAGCACAGATACGCAGTATTTT.